This TCR beta chain was sequenced for a study of regulatory T cells in long-lasting Graves disease. Notes on the study in general: Persistent patients had more shared public clonotypes (2,741) than new patients (roughly 940).

Construction of TCR beta libraries relied on iRepertoire HTBI primers and on Arm-PCR targeting CDR3 regions. One entry per CDR3 protein results from TCRdb running MiXCR on the multiplex PCR reads. This table holds 420,000 or so distinct CDR3 sequences, about 15% found once. This clonotype came up many times. Its antigen is not identified. As to time point: newly diagnosed GD, antithyroid drugs for less than 3 months. Researchers made the TCR library from RNA that was extracted from PBMCs. CDR1 and CDR2 (germline): GTSNPN, SVGIG (reference sequence). The CDR3 consists of 13 residues. The V gene lost 2 bases and the J gene lost 0 bases, with 5 bases spanning the gap. These same records also appear under a second study, on T cells in Graves' hyperthyroidism and ophthalmopathy.

The TCR sequence derives from a young woman with Graves disease. The input for sequencing was peripheral blood mononuclear cells (PBMCs), taken at new diagnosis, from a patient treated with antithyroid drugs. The chain employs TRBV30 and TRBJ1-5; D ambiguous. The CDR3 loop reads CAWSPDSNQPQHF. The CDR3 coding sequence is TGTGCCTGGAGTCCCGATAGCAATCAGCCCCAGCATTTT.